Presented here are 22 T cell receptor beta chains from one specimen sequenced in a study of T cell responses to AZD1222 COVID-19 vaccine. Assay used: immunoSEQ multiplex PCR; TCRdb lists only in-frame clones, some missing. The profile shows over 120,000 clones, around 92% of them singletons. The material was peripheral blood, obtained after recovery from COVID-19. The origin of the receptors is an adult who had recovered from COVID-19.

This chain uses TRBV4-2 with TRBJ2-4; 8 bases line up with TRBD2. J was trimmed by 3 bases and V by 1 base; bases with no gene match: 5. Germline V gene sequence: CDR1 LGHNA, CDR2 YNFKEQ. The CDR3 has 16 amino acids. The CDR3 region is CASSQVAGGDKNIQYF. In DNA form, the CDR3 reads TGTGCCAGCAGCCAAGTGGCGGGAGGAGACAAAAACATTCAGTACTTC.

Comments on this clone: Distinct nucleotide sequences in the sample also encode this CDR3. The genes are TRBV6-5 and TRBJ1-5; D is unresolved. There are 13 residues in the CDR3. V was shortened by 2 bases and J by 2 bases, with 4 bases between the two germline ends. The germline CDR1 and CDR2 sequences are MNHEY and SVGAGI. In nucleotides, the CDR3 is TGTGCCAGCAGTTACGGGGGCAATCAGCCCCAGCATTTT. Its protein is CASSYGGNQPQHF.

This clone was found once. The chain uses TRBV5-1 and TRBJ1-1, with D unclear. CDR1 and CDR2 from the germline V gene are SGHRS and YFSETQ. V was shortened by 6 bases and J by 0 bases, with 12 bases between the two germline ends. The CDR3 is 14 residues long. CDR3 coding DNA: TGCGCCAGCAAAGTGACGACCCTGAACACTGAAGCTTTCTTT. This sequence encodes CASKVTTLNTEAFF.

V and J are TRBV9 and TRBJ1-4, with D tentatively TRBD1 (5 bases). The CDR3 totals 14 residues. Looked up from germline, CDR1 is SGDLS and CDR2 is YYNGEE. The V end was cut by 0 bases, the J end by 5 bases, with 8 bases between. The CDR3 DNA is TGTGCCAGCAGCGTAGGGCAGGGAAATGAAAAACTGTTTTTT. Protein: CASSVGQGNEKLFF.

This chain joins TRBV11-2 and TRBJ1-3; the D gene is possibly TRBD1 (5 bases). Trimming removed 5 bases at V and 4 bases at J, with 9 bases between. This CDR3 is 13 amino acids long. Germline-derived CDR1 and CDR2 are SGHAT and FQNNGV. CDR3 DNA: TGTGCCAGCAGCCCCGGGGGAGGAAACACCATATATTTT. Translating it yields CASSPGGGNTIYF. Filled out from reference TRBV11-2 and TRBJ1-3, the complete variable domain reads EAGVAQSPRYKIIEKRQSVAFWCNPISGHATLYWYQQILGQGPKLLIQFQNNGVVDDSQLPKDRFSAERLKGVDSTLKIQPAKLEDSAVYLCASSPGGGNTIYFGEGSWLTVV.

V and J are TRBV2 and TRBJ2-1, with a weak D call TRBD1 (5 bases). The CDR3 has 11 amino acids. Germline lookup yields CDR1 SNHLY and CDR2 FYNNEI. V lost 6 bases and J lost 9, with 9 bases in between. The CDR3 sequence: CASSSRGEQFF. In nucleotides, the CDR3 is TGTGCCAGCAGCTCTAGGGGTGAGCAGTTCTTC.

J is TRBJ1-4 and V is TRBV2; D not resolved. The V gene's germline CDR1 is SNHLY and CDR2 FYNNEI. V lost 4 bases and J 8 bases, leaving 17 bases between the germline ends. CDR3 size: 15 residues. CDR3 loop: CASSVRPPEQEKLFF. In DNA form, the CDR3 reads TGTGCCAGCAGTGTACGGCCGCCAGAGCAGGAAAAACTGTTTTTT.

J is TRBJ2-2 and V is TRBV7-9; D gene uncertain. Germline values: CDR1 SEHNR, CDR2 FQNEAQ (reference sequence). Trimming stripped 1 base from V and 1 base from J, with 4 bases between. The CDR3 contains 14 residues. Written as DNA, the CDR3 is TGTGCCAGCAGCTTAGTGATGAACACCGGGGAGCTGTTTTTT. Translation: CASSLVMNTGELFF.

The CDR3 sequence: CASSFSNQETQYF. CDR3 coding DNA: TGCGCCAGCAGCTTTTCAAACCAAGAGACCCAGTACTTC. This sequence joins TRBV5-1 and TRBJ2-5; D gene unclear. V lost 2 bases to trimming and J lost 0 bases, with 5 bases between them. The CDR3 spans 13 residues. CDR1 and CDR2 from the germline V gene are SGHRS and YFSETQ.

The table lists this clone with a count of one. V and J are TRBV19 and TRBJ2-3; unclear D gene. Germline CDR1 LNHDA, CDR2 SQIVND (reference sequence). The CDR3 consists of 13 residues. Trimming cost V 5 bases and J 4 bases, with 10 bases left between them. In DNA, the CDR3 is TGTGCCAGTAGTCCTATAGGGCCAGATACGCAGTATTTT. The encoded protein is CASSPIGPDTQYF.

The CDR3 region has the DNA TGTGCCAGCATCGGGCGGGCCTACGAGCAGTACTTC. It is translated as CASIGRAYEQYF. J is TRBJ2-7 and V is TRBV2, with TRBD2 as a possible D gene (5 bases). V was cut by 7 bases and J by 2 bases, with 9 bases left in between. Germline-derived CDR1 and CDR2 are SNHLY and FYNNEI. The CDR3 sequence is 12 residues long.

V and J are TRBV27 and TRBJ2-1; TRBD2 matches 9 bases. The CDR3 runs 16 residues. V was pared by 3 bases and J by 7 bases, with 10 bases of the junction left unmatched. Germline CDR1 MNHEY, CDR2 SMNVEV (reference sequence). This chain's CDR3 is CASSLFSPGLANEQFF. The CDR3 DNA sequence: TGTGCCAGCAGTTTGTTCTCTCCGGGACTAGCAAATGAGCAGTTCTTC.

The gene calls are TRBV27 and TRBJ1-6; D is possibly TRBD1 (5 bases). The CDR3 sequence is 13 residues long. Germline V gene lookup returns CDR1 MNHEY and CDR2 SMNVEV (reference sequence). V lost 6 bases to trimming and J lost 10 bases, with 13 bases between them. CDR3 sequence: CASRLSGISPLHF. The CDR3 nucleotides read TGTGCCAGCAGGCTTTCAGGGATATCACCCCTCCACTTT.

V and J are TRBV5-6 and TRBJ2-3; the match to TRBD2 covers 12 bases. Unmatched junction bases numbered 17, after V lost 4 bases and J lost 5 bases. This CDR3 contains 19 residues. Germline V CDR1 and CDR2: SGHDT, YYEEEE. Here the CDR3 DNA reads TGTGCCAGCAGCCCCCTAGGACTAGCGGGAATTGGTGTGCAAGATACGCAGTATTTT. Translating gives CASSPLGLAGIGVQDTQYF. Variable domain in full (rest from reference TRBV5-6 and TRBJ2-3): DAGVTQSPTHLIKTRGQQVTLRCSPKSGHDTVSWYQQALGQGPQFIFQYYEEEERQRGNFPDRFSGHQFPNYSSELNVNALLLGDSALYLCASSPLGLAGIGVQDTQYFGPGTRLTVL.

This clone has a single count. The CDR3 here is CASSWWDYNTGELFF. The CDR3 nucleotides read TGTGCCAGCAGCTGGTGGGACTACAACACCGGGGAGCTGTTTTTT. The V gene is TRBV7-9, the J gene TRBJ2-2, with TRBD2 matching 7 bases. CDR1 is SEHNR and CDR2 is FQNEAQ in the germline V gene (reference sequence). Losses at the gene ends were 4 bases for V and 2 bases for J; bases not matched to a gene: 4. The CDR3 runs to 15 residues.

The rearrangement uses TRBV7-2 and TRBJ1-1, with D perhaps matching TRBD1 (5 bases). Trimming stripped 1 base from V and 0 bases from J, with 9 bases between. Per germline, CDR1 SGHTA and CDR2 FQGNSA. The CDR3 spans 15 residues. The CDR3 nucleotides are TGTGCCAGCAGCTTAGTACCCAGGGTGAACACTGAAGCTTTCTTT. Translating it yields CASSLVPRVNTEAFF. The full variable domain, its missing parts supplied by reference TRBV7-2 and TRBJ1-1, is GAGVSQSPSNKVTEKGKDVELRCDPISGHTALYWYRQSLGQGLEFLIYFQGNSAPDKSGLPSDRFSAERTGGSVSTLTIQRTQQEDSAVYLCASSLVPRVNTEAFFGQGTRLTVV.

This chain connects TRBV4-1 to TRBJ1-3; 11 nucleotides align to TRBD1. The V segment lost 4 bases and the J segment 6 bases; nucleotides outside the gene matches: 8. Germline CDR1 and CDR2: MGHRA and YSYEKL. CDR3 size: 16 residues. CDR3 residues: CASSLTPGQGENTIYF. For the CDR3, the DNA is TGCGCCAGCAGCCTGACTCCGGGACAGGGGGAAAACACCATATATTTT.

The CDR3 sequence is CASSVAAGTHEQYF. In nucleotides, the CDR3 is TGTGCCAGCAGCGTAGCGGCGGGAACCCACGAGCAGTACTTC. The V gene is TRBV9, the J gene TRBJ2-7; D is possibly TRBD2 (6 bases). Germline V gives CDR1 SGDLS, CDR2 YYNGEE. V lost 0 bases and J lost 5, with 12 bases in between. This CDR3 comprises 14 residues. Using reference TRBV9 and TRBJ2-7 for the parts outside the CDR3, the full variable domain is DSGVTQTPKHLITATGQRVTLRCSPRSGDLSVYWYQQSLDQGLQFLIQYYNGEERAKGNILERFSAQQFPDLHSELNLSSLELGDSALYFCASSVAAGTHEQYFGPGTRLTVT.

This rearrangement joins TRBV30 to TRBJ1-2; D gene ambiguous. CDR1 and CDR2 from the germline V gene are GTSNPN and SVGIG (reference sequence). The CDR3 consists of 8 residues. CDR3 region: CVGSGYTF. In nucleotides, the CDR3 is TGTGTCGGTTCTGGCTACACCTTC.

This chain uses TRBV21-1 with TRBJ2-3; the table assigns TRBD2, which was not confirmed against the DNA. TRBV21-1 is a recognized pseudogene. The CDR3 has 16 residues. The CDR3 DNA sequence: TGTGCCAGCAGCACGAGCCTAGCTGGCGGCACAGATACGCAGTATTTT. Its translation: CASSTSLAGGTDTQYF.

This clone was seen only a few times. This chain uses TRBV29-1 with TRBJ1-2; 10 nucleotides agree with TRBD1. With 5 bases clipped from V and 7 bases from J, the junction kept 13 bases outside the gene matches. The CDR3 loop spans 15 amino acids. The germline CDR1 and CDR2 sequences are SQVTM and ANQGSEA. The CDR3 DNA sequence: TGCAGCGTTTCTACTCCGGGACAGGGGCTAAGTGGCTACACCTTC. Protein sequence: CSVSTPGQGLSGYTF.

The chain recombines TRBV9 with TRBJ2-5; D possibly corresponds to TRBD2 (7 bases). Germline V gene sequence: CDR1 SGDLS, CDR2 YYNGEE. This CDR3 region has 14 residues. V was clipped by 3 bases and J by 2 bases, with 11 bases between them. CDR3 sequence (DNA): TGTGCCAGCAGCGCAAGGGGGGGACAAGAGACCCAGTACTTC. Protein sequence: CASSARGGQETQYF. The full variable domain, with the rest looked up from reference TRBV9 and TRBJ2-5, is DSGVTQTPKHLITATGQRVTLRCSPRSGDLSVYWYQQSLDQGLQFLIQYYNGEERAKGNILERFSAQQFPDLHSELNLSSLELGDSALYFCASSARGGQETQYFGPGTRLLVL.